The 9 T cell receptor beta chains in this list originate from one sample, sequenced in a study of blood T cell repertoires in COVID-19 (TCRdb year 2020). The library was prepared using the immunoSEQ multiplex PCR assay. TCRdb took this table from immuneACCESS and kept in-frame rearrangements with V and J called. Such tables lack part of the clones; where checked against another copy, unresolved V genes explain under half of the gap, and the rest is unexplained. The sample includes 100,000 to 120,000 clones, with approximately 82% observed a single time. The top ten hold less than 4% of the sample. The specimen sequenced was peripheral blood. The receptors shown here come from a woman older than 75 with acute or convalescent COVID-19.

V and J are TRBV11-2 and TRBJ1-2; TRBD1 agrees at 7 bases. With V trimmed by 5 bases and J by 5 bases, 8 bases remained unmatched. Germline V gives CDR1 SGHAT, CDR2 FQNNGV. The CDR3 is made up of 14 amino acids. The CDR3, as DNA: TGTGCCAGCAGCATCGGGACAGAGCGATATGGCTACACCTTC. Its protein is CASSIGTERYGYTF.

The genes are TRBV6-5 and TRBJ1-5, with TRBD1 matching over 7 bases. The trim removed 7 bases at V and 11 bases at J, leaving 17 bases unmatched. The CDR3 loop spans 15 amino acids. From germline, CDR1 is MNHEY and CDR2 SVGAGI. The CDR3 region is CASTTSRDSSSTQHF. Here the CDR3 DNA reads TGTGCCAGCACCACCTCGAGGGACAGCTCAAGCACCCAGCATTTT.

The rearrangement joins TRBV7-8 to TRBJ2-7; the D gene is possibly TRBD1 (7 bases). The CDR3 loop spans 14 amino acids. Between the trimmed V and J ends, which lost 5 bases and 9 bases, there was a span of 20 bases. Germline-derived CDR1 and CDR2 are SGHVS and FQNEAQ. CDR3 DNA: TGTGCCAGCAGCCCGCGGGACAGTCCAAGCGGGCAGTACTTC. Amino acid sequence: CASSPRDSPSGQYF.

The V and J genes are TRBV14 and TRBJ2-3, with TRBD2 as a possible D gene (6 bases). V lost 4 bases and J lost 2, with 10 bases in between. The germline CDR1 and CDR2 sequences are SGHDN and FVKESK. The CDR3 is 14 amino acids. CDR3 residues: CASSRGDLTDTQYF. CDR3 DNA sequence: TGTGCCAGCAGCCGGGGGGACCTCACAGATACGCAGTATTTT.

The chain is built from TRBV3-1 (or the pseudogene TRBV3-2) and TRBJ1-1; D is perhaps TRBD1 (5 bases). Trimming took 0 bases from V and 3 from J, leaving 14 bases between them. Germline loops: CDR1 LGHDT, CDR2 YNNKEL (reference sequence). There are 16 residues in the CDR3. The CDR3 coding sequence is TGTGCCAGCAGCCAAGATTTCGGGGGAATCGACACTGAAGCTTTCTTT. The encoded protein is CASSQDFGGIDTEAFF.

The chain recombines TRBV19 with TRBJ2-7; 9 positions match TRBD2. J gave up 0 bases and V 4 bases, and 4 bases lay outside the gene matches. In germline, CDR1 is LNHDA, CDR2 SQIVND (reference sequence). The CDR3 contains 15 residues. The CDR3 loop reads CASSSGLASSYEQYF. In nucleotides, the CDR3 is TGTGCCAGTAGTAGTGGACTAGCGAGCTCCTACGAGCAGTACTTC.

This chain uses TRBV4-1 with TRBJ1-5; TRBD1 matches 11 bases. This CDR3 contains 16 residues. The germline V gene encodes CDR1 MGHRA and CDR2 YSYEKL. V lost 0 bases to trimming and J lost 7 bases; unmatched junction nucleotides: 5. The chain's CDR3 is CASSQDGQGADQPQHF. The CDR3 nucleotides read TGCGCCAGCAGCCAAGATGGACAGGGGGCTGACCAGCCCCAGCATTTT.

This chain uses TRBV6-5 with TRBJ2-5; a weak D match, TRBD1 (6 bases). Germline V gene data show CDR1 as MNHEY and CDR2 as SVGAGI. V was shortened by 6 bases and J by 5 bases, with 19 bases between the two germline ends. This CDR3 has 15 residues. DNA for the CDR3: TGTGCCAGCAGGGCCGCCGGACAGTCTAGGGAGACCCAGTACTTC. Its protein product is CASRAAGQSRETQYF.

The genes are TRBV5-1 and TRBJ2-4; TRBD1 matches at 7 bases. CDR3 length: 16 amino acids. The V gene end was trimmed by 2 bases and the J gene end by 7 bases; junction bases not matched to a gene: 12. Germline lookup yields CDR1 SGHRS and CDR2 YFSETQ. This chain's CDR3 is CASSFITGTAANIQYF. The CDR3 nucleotides are TGCGCCAGCAGCTTCATAACCGGGACAGCGGCCAACATTCAGTACTTC.